A selection of T cell receptor beta chains follows, all from one sample in a study of graft-versus-host responses after intestinal transplantation. The table came from immunoSEQ multiplex PCR; TCRdb's copy has only in-frame clones and leaves some out. The table has approximately 14,000 clones, around 40% seen once. The starting material was alloreactive CD4+ T cells from a mixed lymphocyte reaction culture, obtained before intestinal transplant. The receptors shown here come from a human patient who received an intestinal transplant. CDR3s include the opening cysteine and the closing phenylalanine or tryptophan. D genes are given only for firm matches. Clone size, where shown, is once, few, many, or a class for clones that have expanded.

v_call,d_call,j_call,clone_size,cdr3_aa,cdr3_nt
TRBV6-5,.,TRBJ1-2,few,CASSSSGSRYGYTF,TGTGCCAGCAGTTCCTCCGGTTCTCGCTATGGCTACACCTTC
TRBV4-3,TRBD1,TRBJ2-7,.,CASSQGVGGTASYEQYF,TGCGCCAGCAGCCAAGGAGTTGGTGGGACAGCTTCCTACGAGCAGTACTTC
TRBV10-1,.,TRBJ2-1,few,CASSEEGQASYNEQFF,TGCGCCAGCAGTGAGGAGGGTCAGGCCTCCTACAATGAGCAGTTCTTC
TRBV19,.,TRBJ1-5,medium-sized,CASSIDRVRSNQPQHF,TGTGCCAGTAGTATAGACAGGGTGAGGAGCAATCAGCCCCAGCATTTT
TRBV18,.,TRBJ2-7,.,CASSPPGPRGSEQYF,TGTGCCAGCTCACCACCGGGACCCAGGGGCTCCGAGCAGTACTTC
TRBV4-1,TRBD1,TRBJ1-6,once,CASTQGQGGSPLHF,TGCGCCAGCACCCAGGGACAGGGAGGTTCACCCCTCCACTTT
TRBV11-2,TRBD2,TRBJ2-7,.,CASSGVGGLAEYF,TGTGCCAGCAGCGGGGTGGGAGGGCTCGCGGAGTACTTC
TRBV7-8,.,TRBJ1-2,.,CASSLDRTNYGYTF,TGTGCCAGCAGCTTAGATCGGACAAACTATGGCTACACCTTC
TRBV7-2,TRBD2,TRBJ2-3,.,CASSLFRGGLIDTQYF,TGTGCCAGCAGCTTATTTCGGGGGGGCCTCATAGATACGCAGTATTTT
TRBV29-1,TRBD1,TRBJ1-2,few,CSVDRGNYGYTF,TGCAGCGTTGACAGGGGGAACTATGGCTACACCTTC
TRBV6-5,TRBD2,TRBJ2-1,few,CASSLLAGGPSEQFF,TGTGCCAGCAGTTTACTAGCGGGGGGGCCAAGTGAGCAGTTCTTC
TRBV18,.,TRBJ2-7,.,CASSPGRNSYEQYF,TGTGCCAGCTCACCGGGCCGGAACTCCTACGAGCAGTACTTC
TRBV30,.,TRBJ1-5,.,CAWSGISSNQPQHF,TGTGCCTGGTCGGGGATAAGTAGCAATCAGCCCCAGCATTTT
TRBV19,.,TRBJ1-2,.,CASTANYGYTF,TGTGCCAGTACGGCTAACTATGGCTACACCTTC
TRBV2,TRBD1,TRBJ2-7,few,CASRTGLPTYEQYF,TGTGCCAGCAGGACAGGGCTCCCAACCTACGAGCAGTACTTC
TRBV7-2,TRBD1,TRBJ2-3,.,CASSIRTGSTDTQYF,TGTGCCAGCAGCATAAGGACAGGGAGCACAGATACGCAGTATTTT
TRBV6-5,.,TRBJ1-4,.,CASWTATNEKLFF,TGTGCCAGTTGGACAGCAACTAATGAAAAACTGTTTTTT
TRBV29-1,.,TRBJ2-2,few,CSVDQGSSGELFF,TGCAGCGTTGACCAGGGAAGCTCCGGGGAGCTGTTTTTT
TRBV6-6,TRBD1,TRBJ2-7,.,CASRKYRGSYEQYF,TGTGCCAGCAGAAAATACAGGGGGTCCTACGAGCAGTACTTC
TRBV11-2,.,TRBJ2-7,few,CASSLTGTTPYEQYF,TGTGCCAGCAGCCTTACCGGGACAACCCCCTACGAGCAGTACTTC